The 21 T cell receptor beta chains listed next were all sequenced from one sample in a study of blood T cell repertoires in COVID-19. Assay used: immunoSEQ multiplex PCR; TCRdb lists only in-frame clones, some missing. The sample records some 200,000 clones, 75% to 90% being singletons. Sample: peripheral blood. The receptors were gathered from a woman between 35 and 50 years old with acute or convalescent COVID-19.

The chain has TRBV19 and TRBJ2-1; TRBD2 matches 7 bases. V trimming: 4 bases; J trimming: 2 bases; junction bases outside the gene matches: 5. Germline V gene lookup returns CDR1 LNHDA and CDR2 SQIVND (reference sequence). The CDR3 consists of 15 residues. The CDR3 here is CASSTGLVPYNEQFF. The CDR3 DNA is TGTGCCAGTAGTACCGGACTAGTTCCCTACAATGAGCAGTTCTTC.

This clone was counted once. This chain uses TRBV7-2 with TRBJ2-7; 7 positions agree with TRBD2. V was clipped by 1 base and J by 3 bases; unmatched bases: 3. The germline CDR1 and CDR2 sequences are SGHTA and FQGNSA. The CDR3 runs to 14 residues. CDR3 nucleotides: TGTGCCAGCAGCTTAGGGGCTAGCGGCTACGAGCAGTACTTC. This sequence encodes CASSLGASGYEQYF. The full variable domain, completed using reference TRBV7-2 and TRBJ2-7, is GAGVSQSPSNKVTEKGKDVELRCDPISGHTALYWYRQSLGQGLEFLIYFQGNSAPDKSGLPSDRFSAERTGGSVSTLTIQRTQQEDSAVYLCASSLGASGYEQYFGPGTRLTVT.

This chain joins TRBV10-2 and TRBJ2-3; 7 nucleotides agree with TRBD1. Germline lookup yields CDR1 WSHSY and CDR2 SAAADI. This CDR3 has 13 amino acids. The V gene end was trimmed by 10 bases and the J gene end by 4 bases; junction bases not matched to a gene: 8. The CDR3 DNA is TGCGCCACCGACCGGGACAGATCAGATACGCAGTATTTT. Residues: CATDRDRSDTQYF.

V is TRBV4-1 and J is TRBJ2-2; 7 bases are a match to TRBD2. J gave up 6 bases and V 2 bases, and 12 bases lay outside the gene matches. Germline CDR1 MGHRA, CDR2 YSYEKL. The CDR3 runs to 17 residues. The CDR3 DNA is TGCGCCAGCAGCCAACTTACCGGGACCGGGGGGTCCGGGGAGCTGTTTTTT. Its translation is CASSQLTGTGGSGELFF.

The genes are TRBV7-2 and TRBJ2-7, with 7 bases that match TRBD1. The J segment lost 2 bases and the V segment lost 6 bases, leaving 10 bases of the junction unmatched. The CDR3 is made up of 15 amino acids. The germline V gene has CDR1 SGHTA and CDR2 FQGNSA. CDR3 region: CASRAQRDSAYEQYF. CDR3 nucleotides: TGTGCCAGCAGAGCACAACGGGACAGCGCCTACGAGCAGTACTTC.

CDR3 protein: CASSQPGMVLGELFF. CDR3 nucleotides: TGCGCCAGCAGCCAGCCAGGGATGGTACTGGGGGAGCTGTTTTTT. The chain joins TRBV4-1 to TRBJ2-2, with a possible D match to TRBD1 (5 bases). This CDR3 is 15 amino acids long. The germline gives CDR1 MGHRA, CDR2 YSYEKL. V was pared by 3 bases and J by 8 bases, with 16 bases between.

The gene calls are TRBV28 and TRBJ1-1; D unclear. The CDR3 covers 14 residues. CDR1 and CDR2 (germline): MDHEN, SYDVKM. V lost 8 bases, J lost 1 base, and 14 bases lay in between. The CDR3 region has the DNA TGTGCCAGCTTAACCTGGCGGGGGAACACTGAAGCTTTCTTT. Its protein is CASLTWRGNTEAFF.

The chain employs TRBV5-1 and TRBJ2-5; a possible D gene is TRBD2 (5 bases). Trimming cost V 0 bases and J 3 bases, with 9 bases left between them. The CDR3 covers 14 residues. The germline gives CDR1 SGHRS, CDR2 YFSETQ. As DNA, the CDR3 is TGCGCCAGCAGCTTGGGAGGGCCAGAAGAGACCCAGTACTTC. Amino acids: CASSLGGPEETQYF.

This clone turned up a few times. The chain joins TRBV2 to TRBJ1-1; D call uncertain. CDR1 SNHLY and CDR2 FYNNEI come from the germline V gene. CDR3 length equals 12 residues. Trimming removed 6 bases from V and 6 bases from J, with 11 bases in between. The CDR3 DNA sequence: TGTGCCAGCAGGCACACCCCCGCTGAAGCTTTCTTT. Translating gives CASRHTPAEAFF.

The J gene is TRBJ2-1, the V gene TRBV27, with 8 bases aligning to TRBD1. Trimming at V came to 2 bases and at J to 6 bases, leaving 0 bases not matched to a gene. The CDR3 totals 13 residues. CDR1 is MNHEY, CDR2 SMNVEV, per germline (reference sequence). The CDR3 loop is CASSLDRGNEQFF. The CDR3 bases are TGTGCCAGCAGTTTAGACAGGGGCAATGAGCAGTTCTTC.

This chain connects TRBV29-1 to TRBJ2-2, with TRBD1 identical over 7 bases. CDR1 is SQVTM, CDR2 ANQGSEA, per germline. J was trimmed by 2 bases and V by 7 bases; bases with no gene match: 4. The length of the CDR3 is 13 residues. CDR3: CSGGTENTGELFF. The CDR3 DNA follows: TGCAGCGGGGGGACAGAAAACACCGGGGAGCTGTTTTTT.

The chain carries TRBV15 and TRBJ2-1, with a weak D call TRBD2 (5 bases). The germline V gene has CDR1 LNHNV and CDR2 YYDKDF (reference sequence). V lost 0 bases and J 6 bases, leaving 9 bases between the germline ends. This CDR3 is built from 14 residues. The CDR3 DNA follows: TGTGCCACCAGCAGAGATTCTGCGGGCAATGAGCAGTTCTTC. It encodes CATSRDSAGNEQFF. The full variable domain, with the rest looked up from reference TRBV15 and TRBJ2-1, is DAMVIQNPRYQVTQFGKPVTLSCSQTLNHNVMYWYQQKSSQAPKLLFHYYDKDFNNEADTPDNFQSRRPNTSFCFLDIRSPGLGDTAMYLCATSRDSAGNEQFFGPGTRLTVL.

The chain employs TRBV19 and TRBJ2-7; D perhaps matches TRBD1 (6 bases). The germline V gene encodes CDR1 LNHDA and CDR2 SQIVND (reference sequence). V shed 3 bases and J shed 1 base, with 13 bases lying between them. The CDR3 spans 15 residues. CDR3 residues: CASSIRRRGSYEQYF. For the CDR3, the DNA is TGTGCCAGTAGTATCAGGCGCAGGGGTTCCTACGAGCAGTACTTC.

This chain uses TRBV11-2 with TRBJ1-4; D remains ambiguous. CDR3 length equals 13 residues. From germline, CDR1 is SGHAT and CDR2 FQNNGV. V lost 0 bases and J lost 5, with 4 bases in between. The CDR3 sequence is CASSLDRNEKLFF. CDR3 in DNA: TGTGCCAGCAGCTTAGACAGAAATGAAAAACTGTTTTTT.

This clone was detected only once. This chain links TRBV7-2 with TRBJ2-7, with no clear D. V was cut by 8 bases and J by 0 bases, with 14 bases left in between. CDR1 is SGHTA and CDR2 is FQGNSA in the germline V gene. This CDR3 is 14 amino acids long. CDR3 sequence (DNA): TGTGCCAGCGCCTCGAGGCGGAGCTCCTACGAGCAGTACTTC. Translating gives CASASRRSSYEQYF.

The chain has TRBV6-1 and TRBJ2-7; 12 positions match TRBD2. V was pared by 3 bases and J by 0 bases, with 0 bases of the junction left unmatched. The CDR3 runs 15 residues. Germline V gene lookup returns CDR1 MNHNS and CDR2 SASEGT. The CDR3 loop reads CASSETSGSSYEQYF. For the CDR3, the DNA is TGTGCCAGCAGTGAGACTAGCGGGAGCTCCTACGAGCAGTACTTC.

This chain connects TRBV9 to TRBJ2-7; 10 positions agree with TRBD2. The CDR3 is made up of 15 amino acids. The V gene's germline CDR1 is SGDLS and CDR2 YYNGEE. Trimming at V came to 4 bases and at J to 2 bases, leaving 6 bases not matched to a gene. The CDR3 region has the DNA TGTGCCAGCAGCCCCGGACTAGCGGTTGCCTACGAGCAGTACTTC. Its protein product is CASSPGLAVAYEQYF.

This clone was recorded a few times. The chain uses TRBV9 and TRBJ2-2; 11 bases map to TRBD2. Germline CDR1 reads SGDLS; CDR2 reads YYNGEE. This CDR3 region has 16 residues. Losses at the gene ends were 3 bases for V and 2 bases for J; bases not matched to a gene: 3. CDR3 coding DNA: TGTGCCAGCAGCGCCCGACTAGCGGGAAACACCGGGGAGCTGTTTTTT. Translated, it gives CASSARLAGNTGELFF.

The genes are TRBV6-5 and TRBJ1-5, with 9 nucleotides matching TRBD1. Germline CDR1 and CDR2: MNHEY and SVGAGI. This CDR3 has 16 residues. J lost 4 bases, V lost 4 bases, and 8 bases had no gene match. The CDR3 region is CASSSTGGFSNQPQHF. CDR3 nucleotides: TGTGCCAGCAGTTCTACAGGGGGCTTCTCAAATCAGCCCCAGCATTTT.

The genes are TRBV24-1 and TRBJ1-5; tentative D call: TRBD1 (5 bases). Germline V gene sequence: CDR1 KGHDR, CDR2 SFDVKD. This CDR3 comprises 13 residues. Trimming stripped 4 bases from V and 7 bases from J, with 10 bases between. The DNA of the CDR3 is TGTGCCACCAGTGACTCCAGGGCCCAGCCCCAGCATTTT. Amino acids: CATSDSRAQPQHF.

For the CDR3, the DNA is TGTGCCAGCAGCTTAGGCTGGGGGACTCCCTACGAGCAGTACTTC. Translating gives CASSLGWGTPYEQYF. The V call is TRBV7-2, the J call TRBJ2-7, with D maybe TRBD2 (6 bases). The CDR3 is 15 amino acids. Trimming shortened V by 1 base and J by 2 bases, and 12 bases separated the two germline ends. Germline assignment: CDR1 SGHTA and CDR2 FQGNSA.